Below are 8 T cell receptor beta chains sequenced from a single sample in a study of follicular helper T cells after annual influenza vaccination. Some clones are missing from TCRdb's copy, which holds only in-frame ones; the method was immunoSEQ multiplex PCR. The sample has around 9,300 clones, 75% to 85% seen once. Time point meaning: 2013-2014 season, 7 days after vaccination. The sample in question was CXCR5+ CD38- circulating T follicular helper cells from blood, obtained 7 days after influenza vaccination. The subset: circulating Tfh, non-naive CD4+CXCR5+PD-1+ (ICOS+CD38+ or ICOS-CD38-). The receptors derive from an adult who received the influenza vaccine.

The V gene is TRBV2, the J gene TRBJ1-2, with TRBD1 identical over 9 bases. Per the germline V gene, CDR1 is SNHLY and CDR2 is FYNNEI. This CDR3 comprises 14 residues. V lost 4 bases and J lost 8; bases outside the gene matches: 8. The CDR3 is CASSGTGESHGYTF. CDR3 in DNA: TGTGCCAGCAGTGGGACAGGGGAATCGCACGGCTACACCTTC.

CDR3 residues: CSSGRGYTF. The CDR3 DNA reads as TGCAGTTCCGGCCGGGGCTACACCTTC. J is TRBJ1-2 and V is TRBV20-1; no clear D gene. V lost 8 bases to trimming and J lost 8 bases, with 9 bases between them. Germline V gene sequence: CDR1 DFQATT, CDR2 SNEGSKA (reference sequence). This CDR3 contains 9 residues.

The genes are TRBV29-1 and TRBJ2-3, with D possibly being TRBD1 or TRBD2 (5 bases each). Trimming took off 2 bases at V and 3 bases at J, with 15 bases between the two ends. Germline CDR1 SQVTM, CDR2 ANQGSEA. This CDR3 has 15 amino acids. The CDR3 loop is CSVERGGLGTDTQYF. The CDR3 coding sequence is TGCAGCGTTGAACGGGGCGGACTTGGGACAGATACGCAGTATTTT.

The chain carries TRBV28 and TRBJ2-2, with 9 bases fitting TRBD2. Per the germline V gene, CDR1 is MDHEN and CDR2 is SYDVKM. This CDR3 region has 19 residues. The V segment lost 2 bases and the J segment 5 bases; nucleotides outside the gene matches: 15. CDR3 DNA sequence: TGTGCCAGCAGTTTAACATCTAGCGGGATAAAGACTGGAACCGGGGAGCTGTTTTTT. This codes for CASSLTSSGIKTGTGELFF.

The rearrangement uses TRBV28 and TRBJ2-6, with D possibly being TRBD2 (6 bases). The germline gives CDR1 MDHEN, CDR2 SYDVKM. The CDR3 runs to 15 residues. V shed 5 bases and J shed 1 base, with 9 bases lying between them. CDR3 nucleotide sequence: TGTGCCAGCAGTGAGACTAGTTCTGGGGCCAACGTCCTGACTTTC. Translation: CASSETSSGANVLTF.

This clone turned up a few times. The chain has TRBV6-4 and TRBJ2-7; D uncertain. Trimming shortened V by 10 bases and J by 3 bases, and 19 bases separated the two germline ends. The CDR3 loop spans 14 amino acids. Germline V gene sequence: CDR1 MRHNA, CDR2 SNTAGT. CDR3 amino acids: CATSLGPQNYEQYF. CDR3 bases: TGTGCCACATCACTCGGGCCGCAGAACTACGAGCAGTACTTC.

This clone was counted once. This chain joins TRBV19 and TRBJ2-3; TRBD1 matches at 7 bases. Germline V lookup: CDR1 LNHDA, CDR2 SQIVND (reference sequence). The CDR3 sequence is 14 residues long. J was trimmed by 1 base and V by 4 bases; bases with no gene match: 2. Here the CDR3 DNA reads TGTGCCAGTAGTACTACAGGGGGCACAGATACGCAGTATTTT. Protein sequence: CASSTTGGTDTQYF.

This rearrangement joins TRBV19 to TRBJ1-1; D remains ambiguous. Trimming shortened V by 0 bases and J by 1 base, and 6 bases separated the two germline ends. The germline CDR1 and CDR2 sequences are LNHDA and SQIVND (reference sequence). This CDR3 has 14 residues. The CDR3 DNA reads as TGTGCCAGTAGTATAGAGGAACGGAACACTGAAGCTTTCTTT. Its translation: CASSIEERNTEAFF. Supplemented by reference TRBV19 and TRBJ1-1, the full variable domain reads DGGITQSPKYLFRKEGQNVTLSCEQNLNHDAMYWYRQDPGQGLRLIYYSQIVNDFQKGDIAEGYSVSREKKESFPLTVTSAQKNPTAFYLCASSIEERNTEAFFGQGTRLTVV.